These T cell receptor beta chains were read from a single sample in a study of neurological immune-mediated disorders. Via MiXCR, TCRdb re-called the 5' RACE reads, giving one row per CDR3 protein. The sample records some 50,000 distinct CDR3 sequences, approximately 15% being singletons. Sequenced material: PBMCs. The receptor source for this set is a man in his 60s in good health. CDR3s include the opening cysteine and the closing phenylalanine or tryptophan. The D gene is left open where the match is weak. The listing skips clone size in some rows; elsewhere it reads once, few, many or a size class.

>19|many|TRBV3-1|TRBD2|TRBJ2-7
CASSRNGGLGSGRSYEQYF
TGTGCCAGCAGCCGCAATGGGGGACTAGGTAGCGGGAGATCCTACGAGCAGTACTTC
>13|many|TRBV20-1|TRBD1|TRBJ1-6
CSALGQGGSPLHF
TGCAGTGCCCTGGGGCAGGGGGGCTCACCCCTCCACTTT
>16|many|TRBV7-9|-|TRBJ1-6
CASSFGAPNYNSPLHF
TGTGCCAGCAGCTTTGGAGCCCCCAATTATAATTCACCCCTCCACTTT
>16|-|TRBV6-2/TRBV6-3|-|TRBJ1-1
CASSYGGGGQNTEAFF
TGTGCCAGCAGTTACGGGGGGGGCGGTCAGAACACTGAAGCTTTCTTT
>14|many|TRBV5-1|-|TRBJ2-7
CASSLRVGPDEQYF
TGCGCCAGCAGCTTGCGGGTGGGACCCGACGAGCAGTACTTC
>15|many|TRBV5-1|TRBD1|TRBJ2-3
CASSDGQGLGDTQYF
TGCGCCAGCAGCGACGGACAGGGGCTCGGAGATACGCAGTATTTT
>15|many|TRBV5-1|-|TRBJ1-1
CASSLEVHRNTEAFF
TGCGCCAGCAGCTTGGAGGTACACAGGAACACTGAAGCTTTCTTT
>18|many|TRBV20-1|-|TRBJ2-2
CSARDLKARVSNTGELFF
TGCAGTGCTAGAGATCTTAAAGCTCGGGTCAGCAACACCGGGGAGCTGTTTTTT
>12|many|TRBV6-2/TRBV6-3|-|TRBJ2-5
CASSDWGETQYF
TGTGCCAGCAGCGACTGGGGTGAGACCCAGTACTTC
>16|many|TRBV5-1|TRBD2|TRBJ2-1
CASSLWTSGSRNEQFF
TGCGCCAGCAGCCTCTGGACTAGCGGGAGTAGGAATGAGCAGTTCTTC
>16|many|TRBV29-1|TRBD1|TRBJ1-1
CSVGGTGQGMNTEAFF
TGCAGCGTTGGAGGAACGGGACAGGGGATGAACACTGAAGCTTTCTTT
>13|few|TRBV6-2/TRBV6-3|TRBD1|TRBJ2-7
CASREQGSYEQYF
TGTGCCAGCAGGGAACAGGGGTCCTACGAGCAGTACTTC
>15|many|TRBV5-1|-|TRBJ2-2
CASSARTSNTGELFF
TGCGCCAGCAGCGCCCGGACCTCGAACACCGGGGAGCTGTTTTTT
>15|-|TRBV14|TRBD2|TRBJ2-7
CASSQDLAGVGEQYF
TGTGCCAGCAGCCAAGATCTAGCGGGAGTTGGTGAGCAGTACTTC
>14|many|TRBV20-1|TRBD1|TRBJ2-7
CSAPPGQGVYEQYF
TGCAGTGCTCCACCGGGACAGGGAGTCTACGAGCAGTACTTC
>12|many|TRBV3-1|-|TRBJ2-7
CASSQVGGEQYF
TGTGCCAGCAGCCAAGTGGGGGGCGAGCAGTACTTC
>12|many|TRBV30|-|TRBJ2-1
CAWSVTDNEQFF
TGTGCCTGGAGTGTAACTGACAATGAGCAGTTCTTC
>15|many|TRBV9|TRBD1|TRBJ2-1
CASSVAGTAYNEQFF
TGTGCCAGCAGCGTTGCTGGGACAGCCTACAATGAGCAGTTCTTC
>15|many|TRBV27|-|TRBJ1-3
CASSLRLFSGNTIYF
TGTGCCAGCAGTTTGCGGCTGTTCTCTGGAAACACCATATATTTT
>15|few|TRBV3-1|-|TRBJ2-3
CASSQAGGSTDTQYF
TGTGCCAGCAGCCAAGCGGGCGGGAGCACAGATACGCAGTATTTT
>16|many|TRBV7-2|-|TRBJ2-7
CASSLRIGLGGYEQYF
TGTGCCAGCAGCTTAAGAATAGGACTAGGGGGTTACGAGCAGTACTTC
>15|-|TRBV18|TRBD2|TRBJ2-7
CASSPGLAGVDEQYF
TGTGCCAGCTCACCAGGACTAGCGGGAGTTGACGAGCAGTACTTC
>12|many|TRBV20-1|-|TRBJ1-6
CSARGPGSPLHF
TGCAGTGCTAGGGGCCCCGGGTCACCCCTCCACTTT
>15|many|TRBV12-3/TRBV12-4|-|TRBJ2-5
CASSSRGQGGGTQYF
TGTGCCAGCAGTTCCCGAGGACAGGGCGGGGGGACCCAGTACTTC
>16|-|TRBV11-2|TRBD1|TRBJ2-7
CASSRQRTGGTYEQYF
TGTGCCAGCAGCAGACAGAGGACAGGGGGCACCTACGAGCAGTACTTC
>15|many|TRBV3-1|TRBD1|TRBJ2-3
CASSQDQGAGDTQYF
TGTGCCAGCAGCCAAGATCAGGGGGCAGGTGATACGCAGTATTTT
>17|-|TRBV18|-|TRBJ1-4
CASSPSDSLEYNEKLFF
TGTGCCAGCTCACCTTCGGACAGCCTTGAGTATAATGAAAAACTGTTTTTT